The rows below give T cell receptor beta chains drawn from one sample of a study of shared clonotypes between healthy human individuals. Profiled with immunoSEQ multiplex PCR; TCRdb holds only in-frame clones, not every one. The repertoire holds over a million clones, with 75% to 85% as singletons. The sequenced sample was memory CD4+ T cells from PBMCs. These receptors came from a man aged 18 to 30 in good health. Some clones in this sample may be carry-over from other donors' samples. The CDR3 runs from the conserved cysteine through the conserved F or W. A D gene is named only where the DNA matches it firmly. Where a row states a size, it is once, few, many or the class of an expanded clone; other rows omit it.

TRBJ2-3 | TRBV4-1 | few | TRBD2 | TGCGCCAGCAGCCAAGTGCGACTAGCGGGCCGGGATACGCAGTATTTT | CASSQVRLAGRDTQYF
TRBJ2-5 | TRBV6-1 | . | . | TGTGCCAGCAGCCCCGGTGGGGACCAAGAGACCCAGTACTTC | CASSPGGDQETQYF
TRBJ1-2 | TRBV14 | . | TRBD1 | TGTGCCAGCAGCCAGACGACAGGGGGACGAGCTAACTATGGCTACACCTTC | CASSQTTGGRANYGYTF
TRBJ2-7 | TRBV6-1 | . | . | TGTGCCAGCAGTGAATCGGCAGACCGCGAGCAGTACTTC | CASSESADREQYF
TRBJ2-3 | TRBV29-1 | . | TRBD2 | TGCAGCGTTGTTGGCGTAGCGGGACCCACAGATACGCAGTATTTT | CSVVGVAGPTDTQYF
TRBJ2-1 | TRBV27 | . | . | TGTGCCAGCAGTTTGGGGCCCTTCGACAATGAGCAGTTCTTC | CASSLGPFDNEQFF
TRBJ2-3 | TRBV5-1 | . | TRBD2 | TGCGCCAGCAGCTTGGGACTAGCTGGGTGGTCAGATACGCAGTATTTT | CASSLGLAGWSDTQYF
TRBJ1-2 | TRBV20-1 | . | TRBD1 | TGCAGTGCTCGGACAGGGTATGGCTACACCTTC | CSARTGYGYTF
TRBJ2-4 | TRBV2 | . | . | TGTGCCAGCGGATTCAAGGGAAACATTCAGTACTTC | CASGFKGNIQYF
TRBJ1-3 | TRBV7-9 | once | . | TGTGCCAGCAGCTTCTCGAAGACAGCCATATATTTT | CASSFSKTAIYF
TRBJ2-5 | TRBV7-2 | . | TRBD1 | TGTGCCAGCAGCGAGCCGGACAGGGCGCAAGAGACCCAGTACTTC | CASSEPDRAQETQYF
TRBJ2-6 | TRBV11-3 | . | . | TGTGCCAGCAGCTCCCCCGGGAGAGGGGCCAACGTCCTGACTTTC | CASSSPGRGANVLTF
TRBJ2-7 | TRBV20-1 | . | . | TGCAGTGCCACAGGAAGGGAGCAGTACTTC | CSATGREQYF
TRBJ1-1 | TRBV19 | once | TRBD1 | TGTGCCAGTAGTAGACGGGACAGGGGTGAAGCTTTCTTT | CASSRRDRGEAFF
TRBJ2-7 | TRBV11-2 | . | TRBD2 | TGTGCCAGCAGCCAGACGGGACTAGCGTCCTACGAGCAGTACTTC | CASSQTGLASYEQYF
TRBJ2-5 | TRBV5-1 | . | TRBD2 | TGCGCCAGCAGCTCAGGACTAGCGGCACAAGAGACCCAGTACTTC | CASSSGLAAQETQYF
TRBJ1-1 | TRBV11-3 | . | TRBD1 | TGTGCCAGCAGCCCCGGGACAGGGACAGAGGGTGAAGCTTTCTTT | CASSPGTGTEGEAFF
TRBJ2-2 | TRBV5-6 | . | . | TGTGCCAGCAGCTTGTTGTCTGCGGGTAACACCGGGGAGCTGTTTTTT | CASSLLSAGNTGELFF
TRBJ2-2 | TRBV28 | . | TRBD1 | TGTGCCAGAATACTCACCGGAGACAGGGTCACCGGGGAGCTGTTTTTT | CARILTGDRVTGELFF
TRBJ1-5 | TRBV5-1 | many | . | TGCGCCAGCAGCATCGGTCCAGATCAGCCCCAGCATTTT | CASSIGPDQPQHF
TRBJ2-3 | TRBV5-1 | . | . | TGCGCCAGCAGCTTGGGGTATGGCAGGGTGGCAGATACGCAGTATTTT | CASSLGYGRVADTQYF
TRBJ1-1 | TRBV18 | few | . | TGTGCCAGCTCACTTACAGCCGGGATCACTGAAGCTTTCTTT | CASSLTAGITEAFF
TRBJ2-1 | TRBV25-1 | . | . | TGTGCCAGCAGTGCCTCGCGGCGGCTTCTTAACGATGAGCAGTTCTTC | CASSASRRLLNDEQFF
TRBJ2-5 | TRBV2 | . | TRBD1 | TGTGCCAGCAGATGGGGACAGGGGCGAGAGACCCAGTACTTC | CASRWGQGRETQYF
TRBJ1-4 | TRBV28 | once | . | TGTGCCAGCAGTCCCCCAGGGAGCACTAATGAAAAACTGTTTTTT | CASSPPGSTNEKLFF
TRBJ2-2 | TRBV6-5 | few | . | TGTGCCAGCAGCCGGGACCTGTCGAACACCGGGGAGCTGTTTTTT | CASSRDLSNTGELFF
TRBJ2-6 | TRBV5-1 | . | . | TGCGCCAGCAGCTTAGACAGCTCTGGGGCCAACGTCCTGACTTTC | CASSLDSSGANVLTF
TRBJ1-2 | TRBV6-5 | few | TRBD1 | TGTGCCAGCCGAAGACAGGGTAACTATGGCTACACCTTC | CASRRQGNYGYTF
TRBJ1-5 | TRBV7-9 | few | . | TGTGCCAGCAGCCTGGACAGCCAATCCCCCGTGGATTTT | CASSLDSQSPVDF
TRBJ2-1 | TRBV7-3 | . | . | TGTGCCAGCAGCCCCCGACTTGGGGGAGTAAGTAAGGGGTCCTACAATGAGCAGTTCTTC | CASSPRLGGVSKGSYNEQFF
TRBJ2-5 | TRBV5-1 | . | TRBD2 | TGCGCCAGCAGCTTCCCGGGAGGGAGAGAGACCCAGTACTTC | CASSFPGGRETQYF
TRBJ2-5 | TRBV11-2 | . | . | TGTGCCAGCAGCTTAGCGGGGGCCCAGTACTTC | CASSLAGAQYF
TRBJ2-5 | TRBV6-6 | . | TRBD1 | TGTGCCAGCAGCGAGGGACAGGGAGAGACCCAGTACTTC | CASSEGQGETQYF
TRBJ1-2 | TRBV6-1 | . | TRBD1 | TGTGCCAGCAGTGTCTACAGGGGAGACTATGGCTACACCTTC | CASSVYRGDYGYTF
TRBJ2-1 | TRBV7-9 | once | TRBD2 | TGTGCCAGCACCCCAGGCCCGGGGGGGTTACAGTTCTTC | CASTPGPGGLQFF
TRBJ2-7 | TRBV15 | . | TRBD1 | TGTGCCACCTCAGGACAGGGGAACGAGCAGTACTTC | CATSGQGNEQYF
TRBJ1-1 | TRBV28 | . | . | TGTGCCATAAAGATACAGCGGAACACTGAAGCTTTCTTT | CAIKIQRNTEAFF
TRBJ1-6 | TRBV5-1 | . | . | TGCGCCAGCAGCTTGGTTGGGGGAGGTAATTCACCCCTCCACTTT | CASSLVGGGNSPLHF
TRBJ1-2 | TRBV2 | . | . | TGTGCCAGCAGTGTATTCGCAGGGTCGGATGGCTACACCTTC | CASSVFAGSDGYTF
TRBJ2-7 | TRBV10-3 | . | . | TGTGCCATCAGTGAGACTTCGGACTCCTACGAGCAGTACTTC | CAISETSDSYEQYF
TRBJ2-5 | TRBV5-1 | . | . | TGCGCCAGCAGCTTGAGTCCGCAAGAGACCCAGTACTTC | CASSLSPQETQYF
TRBJ2-3 | TRBV18 | . | TRBD1 | TGTGCCAGCTCATCTCGGGACAGAGGGTTAGTCGGGGCAGATACGCAGTATTTT | CASSSRDRGLVGADTQYF
TRBJ1-2 | TRBV5-5 | . | . | TGTGCCAGCAGCTTGGACCCTAGGCGGGGAAACTATGGCTACACCTTC | CASSLDPRRGNYGYTF
TRBJ2-2 | TRBV11-2 | . | . | TGTGCCAGCAGCTTGTGGGCGAACACCGGGGAGCTGTTTTTT | CASSLWANTGELFF
TRBJ2-7 | TRBV19 | . | TRBD2 | TGTGCCAGCTCTGCTGGAGTAGCGGGAGCCCCCTACTACGAGCAGTACTTC | CASSAGVAGAPYYEQYF
TRBJ2-2 | TRBV11-2 | . | TRBD1 | TGTGCCAGCAGCCAAACAGGGGTCCGGAATTTTCGGAACACCGGGGAGCTGTTTTTT | CASSQTGVRNFRNTGELFF
TRBJ2-7 | TRBV5-1 | . | TRBD2 | TGCGCCAGCAGCTGGGTGACTAGCGGAAGCTACGAGCAGTACTTC | CASSWVTSGSYEQYF
TRBJ2-3 | TRBV11-3 | once | . | TGTGCCAGCAGCTTAGGTCCGGGTACAGATACGCAGTATTTT | CASSLGPGTDTQYF
TRBJ1-5 | TRBV28 | . | . | TGTGCCAGCAGTTGGGGCAGCCTTAATAGCAATCAGCCCCAGCATTTT | CASSWGSLNSNQPQHF
TRBJ1-4 | TRBV18 | . | . | TGTGCCAGCTCACCGTCTGTGGTGACAACTAATGAAAAACTGTTTTTT | CASSPSVVTTNEKLFF
TRBJ1-5 | TRBV7-2 | . | TRBD1 | TGTGCCAGCAGCTTAGTGTTGTCAGGGGGCAGAAGGAATCAGCCCCAGCATTTT | CASSLVLSGGRRNQPQHF
TRBJ2-1 | TRBV5-1 | . | . | TGCGCCAGCGGGGACGGGGACATTTCAGATGAGCAGTTCTTC | CASGDGDISDEQFF
TRBJ2-6 | TRBV11-2 | . | . | TGTGCCAGCAGCTTGGTAAGAACAACAACAAAGTCGGGCCAACGCCTGACTTTC | CASSLVRTTTKSGQRLTF
TRBJ2-7 | TRBV9 | . | . | TGTGCCAGCAGCGCGGGCCCGCATGACGAGCAGTACTTC | CASSAGPHDEQYF
TRBJ2-3 | TRBV6-5 | . | TRBD2 | TGTGCCAGCAGTACGGTGGCGGGAGTTTCAGATACGCAGTATTTT | CASSTVAGVSDTQYF
TRBJ2-1 | TRBV5-6 | . | . | TGTGCCAGCAGCTTGACAGCAGGTCCCTACAATGAGCAGTTCTTC | CASSLTAGPYNEQFF
TRBJ2-7 | TRBV28 | . | TRBD2 | TGTGCCAGCACGGCTACCGGGACTAGCGGGAGGATTGGGTACGAGCAGTACTTC | CASTATGTSGRIGYEQYF